Listed here are 17 T cell receptor beta chains from one sample, sequenced in a study of OX40 agonist ivuxolimab in advanced cancers. Profiled with immunoSEQ multiplex PCR; TCRdb holds only in-frame clones, not every one. The sample lists around 68,000 clones, more than 85% seen once, with 1% to 1.2% in the top ten. The sample here was CD4+ or CD8+ T cells sorted from blood, taken in a trial of the OX40 agonist ivuxolimab. The origin of the receptors is an adult with an advanced solid tumor such as melanoma, head and neck, liver or kidney cancer.

This chain links TRBV14 with TRBJ2-3; weak D call: TRBD1 (6 bases). The CDR3 totals 14 residues. Trimming took 1 base from V and 5 from J, leaving 10 bases between them. CDR1 and CDR2 (germline): SGHDN, FVKESK. Here the CDR3 reads CASSQGQAGDTQYF. Here the CDR3 DNA reads TGTGCCAGCAGCCAAGGACAGGCAGGAGATACGCAGTATTTT. The entire variable domain, with the rest obtained from reference TRBV14 and TRBJ2-3, is as follows: EAGVTQFPSHSVIEKGQTVTLRCDPISGHDNLYWYRRVMGKEIKFLLHFVKESKQDESGMPNNRFLAERTGGTYSTLKVQPAELEDSGVYFCASSQGQAGDTQYFGPGTRLTVL.

CDR3 nucleotides: TGTGCCAGCAGCGTGGGACAGGGTAGGTACGAGCAGTACTTC. Translated, it gives CASSVGQGRYEQYF. This sequence joins TRBV5-4 and TRBJ2-7; 9 nucleotides match TRBD1. After removal of 4 bases from V and 4 bases from J, the junction contained 6 bases not matched to a gene. The CDR3 runs to 14 residues. Germline CDR1 reads SGHNT; CDR2 reads YYREEE (reference sequence).

The chain recombines TRBV19 with TRBJ2-1; D is perhaps TRBD1 (5 bases). CDR3 length equals 14 residues. Germline loops: CDR1 LNHDA, CDR2 SQIVND (reference sequence). V lost 5 bases to trimming and J lost 6 bases, with 14 bases between them. The CDR3 nucleotides read TGTGCCAGTAGTCGTCAGGGTGGTTCCAATGAGCAGTTCTTC. It translates to CASSRQGGSNEQFF.

The chain combines TRBV30 with TRBJ2-5, with 9 bases lining up with TRBD1. This CDR3 has 15 amino acids. The J segment lost 7 bases and the V segment lost 4 bases, leaving 13 bases of the junction unmatched. Germline CDR1 GTSNPN, CDR2 SVGIG (reference sequence). CDR3 bases: TGTGCCTGGAATTACGGGACAGGGCCTATCGGGACCCAGTACTTC. It yields the protein CAWNYGTGPIGTQYF.

The rearrangement uses TRBV27 and TRBJ2-6, with D unresolved. The CDR3 consists of 14 residues. V was cut by 5 bases and J by 0 bases, with 5 bases left in between. Germline V gives CDR1 MNHEY, CDR2 SMNVEV (reference sequence). CDR3 amino acids: CASSHVSGANVLTF. DNA for the CDR3: TGTGCCAGCAGTCATGTCTCTGGGGCCAACGTCCTGACTTTC.

The chain uses TRBV19 and TRBJ1-2; D unclear. This CDR3 region has 13 residues. V gave up 3 bases and J gave up 6 bases, with 11 bases separating them. Germline lookup yields CDR1 LNHDA and CDR2 SQIVND (reference sequence). The CDR3 bases are TGTGCCAGTAGTATCCCCGGGAGGGATGGCTACACCTTC. Its translation: CASSIPGRDGYTF. The whole variable domain, filled in from reference TRBV19 and TRBJ1-2, reads DGGITQSPKYLFRKEGQNVTLSCEQNLNHDAMYWYRQDPGQGLRLIYYSQIVNDFQKGDIAEGYSVSREKKESFPLTVTSAQKNPTAFYLCASSIPGRDGYTFGSGTRLTVV.

V is TRBV6-1 and J is TRBJ1-3; no definite D call. V lost 0 bases to trimming and J lost 1 base, with 10 bases between them. Germline CDR1 is MNHNS and CDR2 is SASEGT. This CDR3 is built from 16 residues. The DNA for the CDR3 is TGTGCCAGCAGTGAAGCACCAGGTGAGTCTGGAAACACCATATATTTT. This encodes CASSEAPGESGNTIYF.

The genes are TRBV7-9 and TRBJ1-1, with D tentatively TRBD1 (6 bases). Deletions cut 6 bases from V and 4 bases from J, with 12 bases between. The CDR3 length is 13 residues. The V gene's germline CDR1 is SEHNR and CDR2 FQNEAQ (reference sequence). The CDR3 spells CASRSGVSTEAFF. For the CDR3, the DNA is TGTGCCAGCAGATCAGGGGTGTCCACTGAAGCTTTCTTT.

The rearrangement joins TRBV6-1 to TRBJ2-5, with D perhaps matching TRBD1 (5 bases). CDR1 is MNHNS, CDR2 SASEGT, per germline. V shed 6 bases and J shed 3 bases, with 5 bases lying between them. This CDR3 is 11 amino acids long. DNA for the CDR3: TGTGCCAGCAGCAGGGAAGAGACCCAGTACTTC. Translating gives CASSREETQYF.

The CDR3 protein is CASSPDWNQETQYF. In nucleotides, the CDR3 is TGTGCCAGCAGCCCTGACTGGAATCAAGAGACCCAGTACTTC. The chain links TRBV11-3 to TRBJ2-5; D is uncertain. Germline loops: CDR1 SGHNT, CDR2 YENEEA. The CDR3 covers 14 residues. V was clipped by 5 bases and J by 2 bases, with 12 bases between them. The variable domain in full, with the rest retrieved from reference TRBV11-3 and TRBJ2-5, is EAGVVQSPRYKIIEKKQPVAFWCNPISGHNTLYWYLQNLGQGPELLIRYENEEAVDDSQLPKDRFSAERLKGVDSTLKIQPAELGDSAVYLCASSPDWNQETQYFGPGTRLLVL.

This clone was detected only a few times. The V and J genes are TRBV7-3 and TRBJ2-1; perhaps TRBD2 as D (6 bases). The CDR3 totals 15 residues. Germline lookup yields CDR1 SGHTA and CDR2 FQGTGA. V shed 2 bases and J shed 6 bases, with 14 bases lying between them. The DNA of the CDR3 is TGTGCCAGCAGCTTATCCGGGAGCCTTAGCAATGAGCAGTTCTTC. It codes for CASSLSGSLSNEQFF.

This chain links TRBV19 with TRBJ2-7; D might be TRBD1 (6 bases). The ends were cut back, 4 bases at V and 2 bases at J, with 9 bases in the middle. This CDR3 is 13 amino acids long. Germline CDR1 LNHDA, CDR2 SQIVND (reference sequence). The CDR3: CASSRDITYEQYF. The CDR3 DNA sequence: TGTGCCAGTAGTAGGGACATTACCTACGAGCAGTACTTC.

J is TRBJ2-1 and V is TRBV5-1, with 9 bases aligning to TRBD2. The V gene's germline CDR1 is SGHRS and CDR2 YFSETQ. The J segment lost 4 bases and the V segment lost 0 bases, leaving 5 bases of the junction unmatched. The CDR3 length is 16 residues. The DNA of the CDR3 is TGCGCCAGCAGCTTGGAACCGACTAGCGGATACAATGAGCAGTTCTTC. As protein: CASSLEPTSGYNEQFF.

The DNA for the CDR3 is TGTGCCAGCAGCTTAGGCGCAGGGATTGAAGCTTTCTTT. The encoded protein is CASSLGAGIEAFF. V usage is TRBV7-6 and J usage is TRBJ1-1; tentatively, D is TRBD1 (5 bases). From germline, CDR1 is SGHVS and CDR2 FNYEAQ. The CDR3 totals 13 residues. V was pared by 1 base and J by 7 bases, with 10 bases between.

This clone showed up just once. V and J are TRBV9 and TRBJ1-3; 10 nucleotides match TRBD1. The ends lost 4 bases at V and 4 bases at J; junction bases unmatched: 5. The germline CDR1 and CDR2 sequences are SGDLS and YYNGEE. This CDR3 has 15 residues. The CDR3 region is CASSPGTGVGNTIYF. CDR3 DNA: TGTGCCAGCAGCCCGGGGACAGGGGTAGGAAACACCATATATTTT.

The chain employs TRBV7-9 and TRBJ1-1; tentative D call: TRBD1 (5 bases). The CDR3 runs to 14 residues. V lost 1 base and J lost 4, with 10 bases in between. The V gene's germline CDR1 is SEHNR and CDR2 FQNEAQ (reference sequence). The CDR3 bases are TGTGCCAGCAGCTTAGATCGGGGGAGCACTGAAGCTTTCTTT. Residues: CASSLDRGSTEAFF.

Only a few counts were recorded for this clone. The same CDR3 can be traced to other DNA sequences in this sample. The rearrangement uses TRBV30 and TRBJ2-3, with D tentatively TRBD1 (6 bases). Germline CDR1 reads GTSNPN; CDR2 reads SVGIG (reference sequence). The CDR3 consists of 14 residues. V was pared by 0 bases and J by 1 base, with 8 bases between. The CDR3 DNA sequence: TGTGCCTGGAGTGTGGCAGGGGGCACAGATACGCAGTATTTT. Its protein product is CAWSVAGGTDTQYF.